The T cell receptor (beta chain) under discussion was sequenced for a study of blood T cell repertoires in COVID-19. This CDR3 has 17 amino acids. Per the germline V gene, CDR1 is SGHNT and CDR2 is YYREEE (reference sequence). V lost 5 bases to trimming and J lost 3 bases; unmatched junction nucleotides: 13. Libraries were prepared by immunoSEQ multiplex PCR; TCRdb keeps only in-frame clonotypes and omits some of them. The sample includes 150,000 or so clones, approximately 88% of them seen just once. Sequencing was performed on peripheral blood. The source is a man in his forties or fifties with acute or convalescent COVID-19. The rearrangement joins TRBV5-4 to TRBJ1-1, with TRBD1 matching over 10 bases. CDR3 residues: CASRKGTGVVWDTEAFF. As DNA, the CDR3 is TGTGCCAGCAGAAAAGGGACAGGGGTTGTTTGGGACACTGAAGCTTTCTTT. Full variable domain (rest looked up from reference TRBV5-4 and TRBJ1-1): ETGVTQSPTHLIKTRGQQVTLRCSSQSGHNTVSWYQQALGQGPQFIFQYYREEENGRGNFPPRFSGLQFPNYSSELNVNALELDDSALYLCASRKGTGVVWDTEAFFGQGTRLTVV.